This record covers a single TCR beta chain. Antigen: not known. Both 60 Vbeta primers and 13 Jbeta primers went into the PCR. The protocol was immunoSEQ multiplex PCR, while the TCRdb copy is restricted to in-frame clones and leaves out a portion. The sample lists 150,000 to 170,000 clones, about 76% occurring once. This entry is derived from a study of cytomegalovirus exposure and HLA in healthy donors. General study findings and limits: The productive fraction for most TCR beta V segments was about 87% or about 30% in an earlier analysis. There was a cluster of highly shared sequence variants that was likely a sequencing artifact. Later analysis indicated greater clonal expansion among HLA-associated TCR beta chains than among equally common other chains. As a later analysis showed, a missense DCLRE1C variant was linked to trimming of TCR beta V- and J-genes.

This CDR3 has 14 residues. In germline, CDR1 is MNHEY, CDR2 SVGAGI. V lost 2 bases and J 6 bases, leaving 13 bases between the germline ends. Sequenced sample: PBMCs. J is TRBJ1-1 and V is TRBV6-5; TRBD1 might be the D (5 bases). This receptor was obtained from a man younger than 45 in good health and CMV-seropositive. The chain's CDR3 is CASSYTRESPEAFF. The CDR3 DNA is TGTGCCAGCAGTTACACCAGGGAATCTCCTGAAGCTTTCTTT.